The 20 T cell receptor beta chains reported below all come from one sample, sequenced in a study of blood T cell repertoires in COVID-19. Assay used: immunoSEQ multiplex PCR; TCRdb lists only in-frame clones, some missing. The data contain approximately 110,000 clones, over 80% of them singletons. Sequencing input: peripheral blood. Source of these receptors: a woman aged 70-85 years with acute or convalescent COVID-19.

The CDR3 nucleotides are TGTGCCAGCAGCCATGGACAGACGGATGGCTACACCTTC. Amino acid sequence: CASSHGQTDGYTF. V gene TRBV3-1 (or the pseudogene TRBV3-2) combines with J gene TRBJ1-2; a possible D gene is TRBD1 (6 bases). In germline, CDR1 is LGHDT, CDR2 YNNKEL (reference sequence). This CDR3 spans 13 amino acids. Trimming took 3 bases from V and 6 from J, leaving 11 bases between them.

The rearrangement joins TRBV5-4 to TRBJ1-2; D uncertain. V was shortened by 0 bases and J by 0 bases, with 6 bases between the two germline ends. The CDR3 loop spans 14 amino acids. Germline V CDR1 and CDR2: SGHNT, YYREEE (reference sequence). This CDR3 is CASSLVSTNYGYTF. The CDR3 nucleotides are TGTGCCAGCAGCTTGGTCAGTACTAACTATGGCTACACCTTC.

In regard to this clone: Distinct nucleotide sequences in the sample also encode this CDR3. This chain joins TRBV28 and TRBJ1-5; D ambiguous. The germline CDR1 and CDR2 sequences are MDHEN and SYDVKM. Between the trimmed V and J ends, which lost 5 bases and 0 bases, there was a span of 8 bases. The CDR3 sequence is 14 residues long. In DNA, the CDR3 is TGTGCCAGCAGTCTGACTGGTAGCAATCAGCCCCAGCATTTT. Translating gives CASSLTGSNQPQHF.

The chain combines TRBV9 with TRBJ1-6, with D perhaps matching TRBD1 (5 bases). CDR1 SGDLS and CDR2 YYNGEE come from the germline V gene. The germline V and J ends were trimmed by 0 bases and 4 bases, with 8 bases remaining between them. This CDR3 has 15 residues. The CDR3, as DNA: TGTGCCAGCAGCGTAGGAGACAGATATAATTCACCCCTCCACTTT. Encoded protein: CASSVGDRYNSPLHF.

This sequence joins TRBV7-8 and TRBJ1-5, with D possibly matching TRBD1 (5 bases). The germline V and J ends were trimmed by 8 bases and 0 bases, with 11 bases remaining between them. Germline V gene lookup returns CDR1 SGHVS and CDR2 FQNEAQ. The CDR3 consists of 14 residues. Written as DNA, the CDR3 is TGTGCCAGCGGCTCAAGGGGTAGCAATCAGCCCCAGCATTTT. This codes for CASGSRGSNQPQHF. Using reference TRBV7-8 and TRBJ1-5 for the parts outside the CDR3, the full variable domain is GAGVSQSPRYKVAKRGQDVALRCDPISGHVSLFWYQQALGQGPEFLTYFQNEAQLDKSGLPSDRFFAERPEGSVSTLKIQRTQQEDSAVYLCASGSRGSNQPQHFGDGTRLSIL.

This clone has more than one count but fewer than ten. The chain carries TRBV27 and TRBJ1-2; 7 bases line up with TRBD1. V trimming: 2 bases; J trimming: 4 bases; junction bases outside the gene matches: 7. The CDR3 has 15 residues. Germline CDR1 MNHEY, CDR2 SMNVEV (reference sequence). The DNA for the CDR3 is TGTGCCAGCAGTTTAGATAACAGGGGCAGCTATGGCTACACCTTC. Translated, it gives CASSLDNRGSYGYTF.

The rearrangement links TRBV6-5 to TRBJ2-3; maybe TRBD1 (6 bases). Germline V CDR1 and CDR2: MNHEY, SVGAGI. The CDR3 is made up of 14 amino acids. V dropped 7 bases and J dropped 4 bases, with 15 bases sitting between them. CDR3 amino acids: CASTSGTKPDTQYF. Written as DNA, the CDR3 is TGTGCCAGCACTTCCGGGACAAAGCCAGATACGCAGTATTTT.

V is TRBV5-4 and J is TRBJ2-3; D might be TRBD2 (6 bases). Trimming stripped 2 bases from V and 2 bases from J, with 12 bases between. The CDR3 runs to 15 residues. The germline V gene has CDR1 SGHNT and CDR2 YYREEE (reference sequence). In nucleotides, the CDR3 is TGTGCCAGCAGCTTCGCGGGGCCCGCCACAGATACGCAGTATTTT. As protein: CASSFAGPATDTQYF.

This clone was seen a handful of times. The chain links TRBV6-5 to TRBJ2-7, with TRBD1 matching over 7 bases. The V and J ends lost 6 bases and 4 bases, in that order; junction bases with no gene match: 6. This CDR3 is 13 amino acids long. Germline V lookup: CDR1 MNHEY, CDR2 SVGAGI. CDR3: CASRTGTDYEQYF. CDR3 coding DNA: TGTGCCAGCAGAACCGGGACAGATTACGAGCAGTACTTC.

This clone is a singleton in its sample. This sequence joins TRBV19 and TRBJ1-2; the match to TRBD1 covers 8 bases. This CDR3 has 14 residues. V gave up 5 bases and J gave up 2 bases; unmatched junction bases: 4. The germline V gene encodes CDR1 LNHDA and CDR2 SQIVND (reference sequence). In DNA form, the CDR3 reads TGTGCCAGTAGTTTACAGGGGGGGAACTATGGCTACACCTTC. Translation: CASSLQGGNYGYTF.

This chain links TRBV7-8 with TRBJ1-6; tentative D call: TRBD1 (5 bases). CDR1 and CDR2 from the germline V gene are SGHVS and FQNEAQ. The CDR3 sequence is 14 residues long. Trimming removed 5 bases at V and 14 bases at J, with 19 bases between. The CDR3: CASSPSGQGFTLHF. The CDR3 DNA sequence: TGTGCCAGCAGCCCCTCAGGGCAGGGATTCACCCTCCACTTT.

The V and J genes are TRBV5-1 and TRBJ1-2, with TRBD1 identical over 7 bases. Germline V gives CDR1 SGHRS, CDR2 YFSETQ. The CDR3 is made up of 13 amino acids. With 3 bases clipped from V and 5 bases from J, the junction kept 4 bases outside the gene matches. Here the CDR3 DNA reads TGCGCCAGCAGCTCGACAGGGAATTATGGCTACACCTTC. This encodes CASSSTGNYGYTF.

The rearrangement links TRBV6-1 to TRBJ2-2; D is unresolved. Trimming stripped 2 bases from V and 0 bases from J, with 7 bases between. This CDR3 contains 15 residues. Germline CDR1 and CDR2: MNHNS and SASEGT. CDR3 sequence (DNA): TGTGCCAGCAGTGAAACTCGTCCGAACACCGGGGAGCTGTTTTTT. It is translated as CASSETRPNTGELFF.

V and J are TRBV28 and TRBJ1-2, with TRBD1 matching 7 bases. The CDR3 contains 13 residues. Germline lookup yields CDR1 MDHEN and CDR2 SYDVKM. Trimming removed 4 bases from V and 7 bases from J; junction bases left unmatched: 6. CDR3 DNA sequence: TGTGCCAGCAGTTCGGGACAGTCTTCTGGCTACACCTTC. The encoded protein is CASSSGQSSGYTF.

The J gene is TRBJ1-5, the V gene TRBV19, with a tentative D call TRBD1 (5 bases). The V gene's germline CDR1 is LNHDA and CDR2 SQIVND (reference sequence). The CDR3 runs 15 residues. V was clipped by 8 bases and J by 7 bases, with 21 bases between them. Here the CDR3 reads CASSLQGISMQPQHF. CDR3 DNA: TGTGCCAGTTCACTCCAGGGTATCTCTATGCAGCCCCAGCATTTT.

The chain uses TRBV11-3 and TRBJ1-1, with D perhaps TRBD1 (5 bases). V lost 5 bases and J lost 4, with 17 bases in between. Germline CDR1 is SGHNT and CDR2 is YENEEA. The CDR3 is made up of 15 amino acids. CDR3 nucleotide sequence: TGTGCCAGCAGCATGGGGGTTGGTAGCGGCACTGAAGCTTTCTTT. Protein: CASSMGVGSGTEAFF.

The chain couples TRBV6-1 to TRBJ1-5; the D is unclear. The CDR3 has 12 amino acids. With 1 base removed from V and 6 bases from J, the gap between germline ends came to 4 bases. The V gene's germline CDR1 is MNHNS and CDR2 SASEGT. The CDR3 nucleotides read TGTGCCAGCAGTGAAGTCCGTCAGCCCCAGCATTTT. It is translated as CASSEVRQPQHF.

The V gene is TRBV9, the J gene TRBJ2-2, with a tentative D call TRBD2 (6 bases). Germline V gives CDR1 SGDLS, CDR2 YYNGEE. This CDR3 comprises 13 residues. V dropped 4 bases and J dropped 7 bases, with 11 bases sitting between them. As DNA, the CDR3 is TGTGCCAGCAGCACCGGGAGAGGCGGGGAGCTGTTTTTT. Translating gives CASSTGRGGELFF.

A few counts support this clone. V gene TRBV5-1 combines with J gene TRBJ1-6; 7 bases agree with TRBD1. Germline-derived CDR1 and CDR2 are SGHRS and YFSETQ. V lost 4 bases, J lost 5 bases, and 6 bases stayed unmatched. The CDR3 sequence is 15 residues long. CDR3 DNA: TGCGCCAGCAGCCTAACCGGGACAGATAATTCACCCCTCCACTTT. Translated, it gives CASSLTGTDNSPLHF.

The chain links TRBV11-2 to TRBJ2-7; maybe TRBD2 (6 bases). V lost 5 bases and J 6 bases, leaving 17 bases between the germline ends. The CDR3 extends over 14 amino acids. Germline assignment: CDR1 SGHAT and CDR2 FQNNGV. The DNA for the CDR3 is TGTGCCAGCAGCCCGAGGTTGGAGGGGACCGAGCAGTACTTC. Translation: CASSPRLEGTEQYF.